This T cell receptor beta chain derives from a study of shared clonotypes between healthy human individuals. Germline V gene data show CDR1 as SGHDN and CDR2 as FVKESK. This CDR3 is 15 amino acids long. The J segment lost 4 bases and the V segment lost 3 bases, leaving 8 bases of the junction unmatched. About this clone: What it binds is not known.

Sequenced by immunoSEQ multiplex PCR; TCRdb stores in-frame clones only, minus some. The table records a few million clones, roughly 93% of them present only once. Study-level points and caveats: Clonotype sharing among the donors was expected to vary with sequencing depth.

Sample: naive CD4+ T cells from PBMCs. Subset reported: CD45RA+ positively selected. This sequence was found in a man aged 18 to 29 in good health. Some clones in this sample may be carry-over from other donors' samples. The gene calls are TRBV14 and TRBJ1-1; 7 bases are shared with TRBD1. The CDR3 is CASSQTGSWGTEAFF. The CDR3 DNA sequence: TGTGCCAGCAGCCAGACAGGGTCGTGGGGCACTGAAGCTTTCTTT.